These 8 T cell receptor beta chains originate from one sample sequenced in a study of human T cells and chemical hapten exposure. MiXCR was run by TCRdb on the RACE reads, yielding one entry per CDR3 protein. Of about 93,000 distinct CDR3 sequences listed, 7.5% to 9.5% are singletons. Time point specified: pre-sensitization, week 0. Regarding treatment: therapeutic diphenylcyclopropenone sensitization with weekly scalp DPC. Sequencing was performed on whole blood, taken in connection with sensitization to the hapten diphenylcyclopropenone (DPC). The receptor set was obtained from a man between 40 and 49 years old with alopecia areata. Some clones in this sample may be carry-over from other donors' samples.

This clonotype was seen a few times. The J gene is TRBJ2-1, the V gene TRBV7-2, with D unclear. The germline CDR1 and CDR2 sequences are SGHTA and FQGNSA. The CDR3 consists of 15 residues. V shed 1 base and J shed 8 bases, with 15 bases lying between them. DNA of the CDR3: TGTGCCAGCAGCTTAGGAGGCACTGTCATCTATGAGCAGTTCTTC. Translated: CASSLGGTVIYEQFF.

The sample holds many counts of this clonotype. This chain's CDR3 is CAISAQLSGNTIYF. Written as DNA, the CDR3 is TGTGCCATCAGTGCACAGCTCTCTGGAAACACCATATATTTT. The chain combines TRBV10-3 with TRBJ1-3, with D hard to call. V lost 4 bases and J lost 0, with 7 bases in between. The CDR3 sequence is 14 residues long. Germline values: CDR1 ENHRY, CDR2 SYGVKD.

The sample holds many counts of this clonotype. CDR3 region: CASSSGTGGEQYF. In DNA form, the CDR3 reads TGTGCCAGCAGTTCCGGGACAGGGGGCGAGCAGTACTTC. V is TRBV6-6 and J is TRBJ2-7; 11 bases line up with TRBD1. Trimming cost V 4 bases and J 6 bases; bases outside gene matches: 2. In germline, CDR1 is MNHNY, CDR2 SVGAGI (reference sequence). CDR3 length: 13 amino acids.

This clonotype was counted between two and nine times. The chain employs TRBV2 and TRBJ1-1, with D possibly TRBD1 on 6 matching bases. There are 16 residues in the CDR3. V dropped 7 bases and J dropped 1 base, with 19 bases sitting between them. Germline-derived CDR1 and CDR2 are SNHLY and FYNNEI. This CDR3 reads CASTSQQGRRNTEAFF. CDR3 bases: TGTGCCAGCACCTCCCAACAGGGAAGAAGGAACACTGAAGCTTTCTTT. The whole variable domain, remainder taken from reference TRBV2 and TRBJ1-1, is EPEVTQTPSHQVTQMGQEVILRCVPISNHLYFYWYRQILGQKVEFLVSFYNNEISEKSEIFDDQFSVERPDGSNFTLKIRSTKLEDSAMYFCASTSQQGRRNTEAFFGQGTRLTVV.

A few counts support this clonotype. The CDR3 reads CATGLAGGKETQYF. CDR3 sequence (DNA): TGTGCCACCGGACTAGCGGGAGGGAAAGAGACCCAGTACTTC. The V call is TRBV7-2, the J call TRBJ2-5; 15 nucleotides line up with TRBD2. The CDR3 is made up of 14 amino acids. CDR1 and CDR2 (germline): SGHTA, FQGNSA. V shed 10 bases and J 3 bases; nucleotides not matched to a gene: 3.

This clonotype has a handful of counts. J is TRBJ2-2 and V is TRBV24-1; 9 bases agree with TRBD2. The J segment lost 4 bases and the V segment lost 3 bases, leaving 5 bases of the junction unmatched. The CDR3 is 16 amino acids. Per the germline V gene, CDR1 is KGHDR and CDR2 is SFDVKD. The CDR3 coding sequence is TGTGCCACCAGTGATCCCCTAGCGGGAACCACCGGGGAGCTGTTTTTT. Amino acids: CATSDPLAGTTGELFF.

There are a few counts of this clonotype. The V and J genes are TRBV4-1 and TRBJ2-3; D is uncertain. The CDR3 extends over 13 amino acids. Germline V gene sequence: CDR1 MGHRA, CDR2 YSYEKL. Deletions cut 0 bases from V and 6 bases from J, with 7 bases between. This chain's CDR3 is CASSQEGSDTQYF. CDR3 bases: TGCGCCAGCAGCCAAGAGGGGTCGGATACGCAGTATTTT.

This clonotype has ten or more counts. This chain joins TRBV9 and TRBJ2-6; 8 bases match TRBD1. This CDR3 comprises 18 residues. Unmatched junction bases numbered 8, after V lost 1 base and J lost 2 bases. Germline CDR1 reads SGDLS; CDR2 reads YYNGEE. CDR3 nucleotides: TGTGCCAGCAGCGTATCGGGGACAGGTATTACTGGGGCCAACGTCCTGACTTTC. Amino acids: CASSVSGTGITGANVLTF.